The 24 T cell receptor beta chains below come from one sample, sequenced in a study of spatial heterogeneity in lung cancer. Stated time point: sample taken at primary tumor resection. Frozen PBMC, nontumor lung or tumor provided whole RNA, which was sequenced unsorted. TCRdb re-derived calls from the 5' RACE reads in MiXCR, one entry per CDR3 protein. The repertoire consists of around 11,000 distinct CDR3 sequences, with roughly a quarter occurring once and the leading ten covering less than 40%. Sample: PBMCs, taken at surgery. The source of these receptors is a female donor with early-stage non-small cell lung cancer.

The V and J genes are TRBV19 and TRBJ2-1, with no clear D. Trimming left V 3 bases short and J 8 bases short, with 11 bases between. The germline V gene encodes CDR1 LNHDA and CDR2 SQIVND (reference sequence). CDR3 length: 13 amino acids. CDR3 region: CASSIPSGDEQFF. DNA for the CDR3: TGTGCCAGTAGTATCCCTAGTGGGGATGAGCAGTTCTTC.

This clonotype was detected a few times. The genes are TRBV20-1 and TRBJ1-4, with D possibly matching TRBD1 (5 bases). This CDR3 is built from 13 residues. Trimming took 4 bases from V and 8 from J, leaving 14 bases between them. Germline CDR1 DFQATT, CDR2 SNEGSKA (reference sequence). The DNA for the CDR3 is TGCAGTGCTAAGGGACCCAACAGGGAAAAACTGTTTTTT. Amino acid sequence: CSAKGPNREKLFF.

At least ten counts were recorded for this clonotype. The rearrangement links TRBV19 to TRBJ1-5, with 8 bases lining up with TRBD1. The CDR3 runs to 14 residues. The germline CDR1 and CDR2 sequences are LNHDA and SQIVND (reference sequence). V lost 9 bases and J lost 5; bases outside the gene matches: 9. CDR3 bases: TGTGCCAGCACCGGGACAGGATTCGATCAGCCCCAGCATTTT. Translating it yields CASTGTGFDQPQHF.

CDR3 protein: CASSPGQREKLFF. The CDR3 bases are TGTGCCAGCAGCCCAGGACAGCGGGAAAAACTGTTTTTT. V usage is TRBV28 and J usage is TRBJ1-4; D possibly corresponds to TRBD1 (6 bases). The CDR3 has 13 residues. Trimming stripped 6 bases from V and 8 bases from J, with 13 bases between. Germline-derived CDR1 and CDR2 are MDHEN and SYDVKM.

This clonotype came up a few times. The V gene is TRBV19, the J gene TRBJ2-1, with 8 bases aligning to TRBD2. Germline CDR1 and CDR2: LNHDA and SQIVND (reference sequence). This CDR3 is 14 amino acids long. V was clipped by 5 bases and J by 8 bases; unmatched bases: 8. Here the CDR3 DNA reads TGTGCCAGTAGTGGGAGCGGGAGTAGCGATGAGCAGTTCTTC. Its protein product is CASSGSGSSDEQFF. The complete variable domain, with remaining parts taken from reference TRBV19 and TRBJ2-1, reads DGGITQSPKYLFRKEGQNVTLSCEQNLNHDAMYWYRQDPGQGLRLIYYSQIVNDFQKGDIAEGYSVSREKKESFPLTVTSAQKNPTAFYLCASSGSGSSDEQFFGPGTRLTVL.

This chain links TRBV29-1 with TRBJ1-3; D is undetermined. The CDR3 loop spans 13 amino acids. CDR1 is SQVTM, CDR2 ANQGSEA, per germline. Trimming removed 4 bases at V and 3 bases at J, with 10 bases between. The CDR3 region has the DNA TGCAGCGTTGCATTGAGAGGTGGAAACACCATATATTTT. It encodes CSVALRGGNTIYF.

This clonotype has only one observation. This sequence joins TRBV5-8 and TRBJ2-2; TRBD1 matches 7 bases. V was clipped by 5 bases and J by 0 bases; unmatched bases: 10. Germline assignment: CDR1 SGHTS and CDR2 YDEGEE. The CDR3 loop spans 17 amino acids. The CDR3 reads CASRSLTGDANTGELFF. CDR3 coding DNA: TGTGCCAGCAGGTCACTCACAGGGGACGCGAACACCGGGGAGCTGTTTTTT.

Points on this clonotype: Given a much more abundant clone one base away, this may be a read error. The V gene is TRBV6-1, the J gene TRBJ2-1; D possibly matches TRBD1 or TRBD2 (5 bases each). Germline CDR1 is MNHNS and CDR2 is SASEGT. V gave up 1 base and J gave up 5 bases, with 12 bases separating them. This CDR3 is 15 amino acids long. The CDR3 DNA reads as TGTGCCAGCAGTGAAGGGGAGACAGACAACAATGAGCAGTTCTTC. Amino acid sequence: CASSEGETDNNEQFF.

In the case of this clonotype: A much larger clone differs from this one at a single base, so this may be a read error. The chain links TRBV9 to TRBJ2-7; 9 positions agree with TRBD2. This CDR3 is built from 20 residues. Trimming took 4 bases from V and 0 from J; bases not matched to a gene: 20. Germline V CDR1 and CDR2: SGDLS, YYNGEE. The chain's CDR3 is CASSPRSGTPLAGNSYEQYF. The DNA for the CDR3 is TGTGCCAGCAGCCCTCGTTCCGGGACGCCCCTAGCGGGGAACTCCTACGAGCAGTACTTC.

The chain carries TRBV10-3 and TRBJ1-2, with TRBD1 identical over 11 bases. The V gene's germline CDR1 is ENHRY and CDR2 SYGVKD. The CDR3 loop spans 14 amino acids. J gave up 6 bases and V 3 bases, and 3 bases lay outside the gene matches. CDR3 bases: TGTGCCATCAGTGATGGACAGGGGGCGGATGGCTACACCTTC. It is translated as CAISDGQGADGYTF.

This clonotype was seen repeatedly, ten times or more. The chain couples TRBV20-1 to TRBJ2-4; 7 nucleotides agree with TRBD2. Trimming removed 1 base from V and 9 bases from J; junction bases left unmatched: 12. The germline V gene encodes CDR1 DFQATT and CDR2 SNEGSKA (reference sequence). CDR3 size: 15 residues. In nucleotides, the CDR3 is TGCAGTGCTAGAGTGACTAGCACGCCATTGTCCATTCAGTACTTC. Residues: CSARVTSTPLSIQYF.

This clonotype has more than one count but fewer than ten. V is TRBV12-3 or TRBV12-4 and J is TRBJ2-6, with D uncertain. The CDR3 covers 15 residues. Trimming left V 1 base short and J 3 bases short, with 7 bases between. The CDR3 loop reads CASSLGAGGANVLTF. The CDR3, as DNA: TGTGCCAGCAGTTTAGGGGCAGGTGGGGCCAACGTCCTGACTTTC.

This clonotype is medium-sized within its sample. The J gene is TRBJ2-1, the V gene TRBV3-1, with no clear D. The CDR3 contains 16 residues. Looked up from germline, CDR1 is LGHDT and CDR2 is YNNKEL (reference sequence). Trimming removed 1 base at V and 0 bases at J, with 10 bases between. CDR3 protein: CASSQVGGGSYNEQFF. The CDR3 nucleotides read TGTGCCAGCAGCCAAGTCGGCGGCGGCTCCTACAATGAGCAGTTCTTC.

In its sample, this clonotype was seen many times. The chain links TRBV7-2 to TRBJ2-3; D is uncertain. Germline-derived CDR1 and CDR2 are SGHTA and FQGNSA. Trimming took 0 bases from V and 4 from J, leaving 5 bases between them. The CDR3 has 13 residues. CDR3 in amino acids: CASSLAGPDTQYF. DNA of the CDR3: TGTGCCAGCAGCTTAGCAGGCCCAGATACGCAGTATTTT.

The chain uses TRBV29-1 and TRBJ2-2, with D possibly matching TRBD2 (6 bases). In germline, CDR1 is SQVTM, CDR2 ANQGSEA. This CDR3 is 16 amino acids long. V lost 1 base, J lost 2 bases, and 14 bases lay in between. Here the CDR3 reads CSVEGTGADNTGELFF. CDR3 DNA: TGCAGCGTTGAAGGGACGGGAGCCGACAACACCGGGGAGCTGTTTTTT.

The chain uses TRBV7-2 and TRBJ1-6, with D possibly TRBD1 on 5 matching bases. Germline values: CDR1 SGHTA, CDR2 FQGNSA. Trimming stripped 1 base from V and 10 bases from J, with 11 bases between. This CDR3 comprises 14 residues. The CDR3 bases are TGTGCCAGCAGCTTAGAGATGGGGGTCTCACCCCTCCACTTT. This translates into CASSLEMGVSPLHF.

In its sample, this clonotype was seen a few times. This CDR3 is CASSSRDRGLAGGFEQYF. The CDR3 nucleotides read TGTGCCAGCAGTTCCCGGGACAGGGGACTAGCGGGAGGGTTCGAGCAGTACTTC. This chain uses TRBV12-3 or TRBV12-4 with TRBJ2-7; 16 bases align to TRBD2. V gave up 4 bases and J gave up 6 bases; unmatched junction bases: 12. CDR3 length equals 18 residues.

Sample share makes this clonotype medium-sized. This sequence joins TRBV2 and TRBJ1-1; D uncertain. Trimming took off 4 bases at V and 10 bases at J, with 13 bases between the two ends. Per germline, CDR1 SNHLY and CDR2 FYNNEI. The CDR3 is 12 residues long. The CDR3 loop is CASSAPSYPAFF. DNA of the CDR3: TGTGCCAGCAGTGCCCCATCCTATCCAGCTTTCTTT.

There are many counts of this clonotype. The chain recombines TRBV29-1 with TRBJ2-1; D is perhaps TRBD2 (5 bases). Germline V gives CDR1 SQVTM, CDR2 ANQGSEA. This CDR3 comprises 11 residues. This chain's CDR3 is CTTEYGDEQFF. As DNA, the CDR3 is TGCACCACAGAGTACGGGGATGAGCAGTTCTTC.

In this sample, this clonotype turned up many times. The chain joins TRBV7-3 to TRBJ1-2; the D is unclear. CDR1 and CDR2 (germline): SGHTA, FQGTGA. V was cut by 4 bases and J by 4 bases, with 19 bases left in between. There are 16 residues in the CDR3. CDR3 sequence reads: CASSSAATGFPYGYTF. CDR3 in DNA: TGTGCCAGCAGCTCCGCCGCCACCGGGTTTCCCTATGGCTACACCTTC. Together with reference TRBV7-3 and TRBJ1-2, the CDR3 gives the full variable domain: GAGVSQTPSNKVTEKGKYVELRCDPISGHTALYWYRQSLGQGPEFLIYFQGTGAADDSGLPNDRFFAVRPEGSVSTLKIQRTERGDSAVYLCASSSAATGFPYGYTFGSGTRLTVV.

The chain combines TRBV3-1 with TRBJ1-5; 7 positions agree with TRBD1. The germline gives CDR1 LGHDT, CDR2 YNNKEL (reference sequence). The CDR3 runs to 14 residues. V was pared by 0 bases and J by 5 bases, with 1 base of the junction left unmatched. CDR3 DNA: TGTGCCAGCAGCCAAGATCAGGGGGATCAGCCCCAGCATTTT. The encoded protein is CASSQDQGDQPQHF.

Worth noting for this clonotype: A read error may account for a junction end that differs from germline. The V and J genes are TRBV5-1 and TRBJ2-1; TRBD2 aligns across 13 bases. The germline CDR1 and CDR2 sequences are SGHRS and YFSETQ. CDR3 length: 13 residues. The CDR3 spells CVSNGLAGDEQFF. The CDR3 DNA follows: TGCGTCAGCAACGGACTAGCGGGAGATGAGCAGTTCTTC.

Relative to its sample, this clonotype is medium-sized (0.01 to 0.1%). CDR3 sequence: CSATTGILNTGELFF. For the CDR3, the DNA is TGCAGTGCGACGACAGGGATTCTAAACACCGGGGAGCTGTTTTTT. The J gene is TRBJ2-2, the V gene TRBV20-1; 7 nucleotides line up with TRBD1. CDR3 length: 15 residues. Germline trimming cut 6 bases from V and 2 bases from J; bases unmatched to any gene: 9. CDR1 DFQATT and CDR2 SNEGSKA come from the germline V gene (reference sequence).

This clonotype was detected a few times. The chain combines TRBV30 with TRBJ1-5; a possible D gene is TRBD1 (5 bases). Trimming removed 0 bases from V and 10 bases from J, with 13 bases in between. This CDR3 is built from 13 residues. Germline V gene data show CDR1 as GTSNPN and CDR2 as SVGIG (reference sequence). CDR3 in amino acids: CAWSVQAEGPQHF. The CDR3 DNA reads TGTGCCTGGAGTGTACAGGCGGAGGGACCCCAGCATTTT.